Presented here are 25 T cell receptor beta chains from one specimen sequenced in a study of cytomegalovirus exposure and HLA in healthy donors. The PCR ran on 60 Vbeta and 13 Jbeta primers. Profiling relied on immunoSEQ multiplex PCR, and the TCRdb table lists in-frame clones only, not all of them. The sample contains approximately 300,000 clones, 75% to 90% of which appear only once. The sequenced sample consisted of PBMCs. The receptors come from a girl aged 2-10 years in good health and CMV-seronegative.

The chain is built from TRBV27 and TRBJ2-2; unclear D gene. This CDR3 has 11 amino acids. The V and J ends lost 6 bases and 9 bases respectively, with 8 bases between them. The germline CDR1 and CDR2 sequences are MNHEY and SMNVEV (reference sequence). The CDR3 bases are TGTGCCAGCAGAACTCGCCGGGAGCTGTTTTTT. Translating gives CASRTRRELFF.

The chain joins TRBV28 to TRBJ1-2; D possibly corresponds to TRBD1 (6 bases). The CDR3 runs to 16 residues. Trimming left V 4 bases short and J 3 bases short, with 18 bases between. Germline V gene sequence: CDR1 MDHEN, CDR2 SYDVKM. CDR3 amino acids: CASSWEGVGVDYGYTF. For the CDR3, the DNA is TGTGCCAGCAGTTGGGAGGGGGTCGGAGTTGACTATGGCTACACCTTC.

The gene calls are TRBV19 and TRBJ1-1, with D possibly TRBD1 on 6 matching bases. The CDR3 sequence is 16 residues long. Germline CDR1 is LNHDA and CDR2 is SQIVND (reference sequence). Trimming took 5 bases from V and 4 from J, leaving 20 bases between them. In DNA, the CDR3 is TGTGCCAGTAGTTTTCCCACAGGGTCTTTAATCACTGAAGCTTTCTTT. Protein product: CASSFPTGSLITEAFF.

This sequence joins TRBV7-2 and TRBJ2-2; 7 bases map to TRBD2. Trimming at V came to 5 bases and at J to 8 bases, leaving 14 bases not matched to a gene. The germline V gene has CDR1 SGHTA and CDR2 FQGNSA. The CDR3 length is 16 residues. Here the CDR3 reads CASSPRASGMGGELFF. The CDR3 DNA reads TGTGCCAGCAGCCCAAGAGCCAGCGGGATGGGAGGGGAGCTGTTTTTT.

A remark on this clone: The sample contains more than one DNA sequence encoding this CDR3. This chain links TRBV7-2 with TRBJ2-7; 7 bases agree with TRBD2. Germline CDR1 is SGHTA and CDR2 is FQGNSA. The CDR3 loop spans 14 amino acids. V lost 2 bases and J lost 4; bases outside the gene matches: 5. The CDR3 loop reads CASSLNRGGYEQYF. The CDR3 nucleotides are TGTGCCAGCAGCTTAAACCGGGGAGGGTACGAGCAGTACTTC.

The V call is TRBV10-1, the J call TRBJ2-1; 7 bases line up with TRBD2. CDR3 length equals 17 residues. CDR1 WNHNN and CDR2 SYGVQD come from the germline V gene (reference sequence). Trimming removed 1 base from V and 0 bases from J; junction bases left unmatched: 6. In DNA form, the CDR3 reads TGCGCCAGCAGTGAGTATCAGGGAGGGAGCTCCTACAATGAGCAGTTCTTC. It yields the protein CASSEYQGGSSYNEQFF.

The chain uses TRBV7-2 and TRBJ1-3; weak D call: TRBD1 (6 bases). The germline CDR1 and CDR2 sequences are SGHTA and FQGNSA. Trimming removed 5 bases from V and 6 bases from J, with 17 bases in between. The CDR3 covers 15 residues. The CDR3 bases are TGTGCCAGCAGCCCCGCAGGGGCCCTATTAAACACCATATATTTT. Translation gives CASSPAGALLNTIYF.

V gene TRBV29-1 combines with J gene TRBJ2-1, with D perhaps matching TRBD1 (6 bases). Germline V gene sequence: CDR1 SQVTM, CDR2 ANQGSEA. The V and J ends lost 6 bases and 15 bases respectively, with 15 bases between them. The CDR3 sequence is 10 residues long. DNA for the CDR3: TGCAGCGTCGCGACAGGTCGTACGTTCTTC. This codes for CSVATGRTFF.

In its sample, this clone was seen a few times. The CDR3 protein is CASSPTPGQGAWETQYF. In DNA form, the CDR3 reads TGTGCCAGCAGCCCCACCCCGGGACAGGGGGCTTGGGAGACCCAGTACTTC. The genes are TRBV5-6 and TRBJ2-5; 12 nucleotides align to TRBD1. Trimming took 4 bases from V and 5 from J; bases not matched to a gene: 12. The CDR3 has 17 residues. The germline CDR1 and CDR2 sequences are SGHDT and YYEEEE.

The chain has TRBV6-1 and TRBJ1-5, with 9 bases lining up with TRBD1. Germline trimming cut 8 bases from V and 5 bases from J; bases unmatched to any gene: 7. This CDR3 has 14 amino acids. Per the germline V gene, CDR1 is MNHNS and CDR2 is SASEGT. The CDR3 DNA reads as TGTGCCAGCCGGGGACAGGGCGACGATCAGCCCCAGCATTTT. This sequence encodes CASRGQGDDQPQHF.

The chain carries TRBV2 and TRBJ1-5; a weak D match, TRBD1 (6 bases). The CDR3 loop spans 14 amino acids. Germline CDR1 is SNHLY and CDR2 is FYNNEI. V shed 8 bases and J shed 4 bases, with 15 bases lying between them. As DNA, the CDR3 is TGTGCCAGCTGTCGACAGGTGGGGAATCAGCCCCAGCATTTT. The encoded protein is CASCRQVGNQPQHF.

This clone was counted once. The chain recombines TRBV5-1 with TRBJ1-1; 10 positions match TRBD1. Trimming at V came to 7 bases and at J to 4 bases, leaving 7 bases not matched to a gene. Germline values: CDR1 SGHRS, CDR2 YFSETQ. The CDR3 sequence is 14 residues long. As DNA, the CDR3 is TGCGCCAGCCAACGACAGGGGGCTTCCACTGAAGCTTTCTTT. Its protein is CASQRQGASTEAFF.

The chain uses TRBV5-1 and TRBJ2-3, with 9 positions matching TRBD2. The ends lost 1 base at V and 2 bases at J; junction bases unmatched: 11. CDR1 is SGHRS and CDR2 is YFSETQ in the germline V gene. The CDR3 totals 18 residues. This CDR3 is CASSLRSGGRTPTDTQYF. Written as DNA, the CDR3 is TGCGCCAGCAGCTTGAGGAGCGGGGGGCGTACCCCCACAGATACGCAGTATTTT.

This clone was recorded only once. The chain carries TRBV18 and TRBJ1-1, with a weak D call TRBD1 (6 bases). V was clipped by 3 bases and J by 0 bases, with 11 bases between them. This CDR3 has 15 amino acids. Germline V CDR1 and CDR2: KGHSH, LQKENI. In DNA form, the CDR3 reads TGTGCCAGCTCACCCGGGACACAAATGAACACTGAAGCTTTCTTT. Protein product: CASSPGTQMNTEAFF.

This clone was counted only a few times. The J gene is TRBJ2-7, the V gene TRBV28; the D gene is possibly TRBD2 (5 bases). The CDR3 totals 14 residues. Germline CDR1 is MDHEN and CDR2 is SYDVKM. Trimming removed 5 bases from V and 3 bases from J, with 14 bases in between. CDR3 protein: CASSPLRENYEQYF. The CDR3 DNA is TGTGCCAGCAGTCCCCTGAGGGAAAACTACGAGCAGTACTTC.

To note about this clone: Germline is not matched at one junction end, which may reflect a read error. CDR3 protein: CSSSLEGAENTEAFF. The CDR3 region has the DNA TGTTCCAGCAGCTTAGAAGGGGCGGAGAACACTGAAGCTTTCTTT. The chain uses TRBV7-3 and TRBJ1-1; weak D call: TRBD1 (5 bases). Germline CDR1 reads SGHTA; CDR2 reads FQGTGA. This CDR3 comprises 15 residues. Drawing the rest from reference TRBV7-3 and TRBJ1-1, the complete variable domain is GAGVSQTPSNKVTEKGKYVELRCDPISGHTALYWYRQSLGQGPEFLIYFQGTGAADDSGLPNDRFFAVRPEGSVSTLKIQRTERGDSAVYLCSSSLEGAENTEAFFGQGTRLTVV.

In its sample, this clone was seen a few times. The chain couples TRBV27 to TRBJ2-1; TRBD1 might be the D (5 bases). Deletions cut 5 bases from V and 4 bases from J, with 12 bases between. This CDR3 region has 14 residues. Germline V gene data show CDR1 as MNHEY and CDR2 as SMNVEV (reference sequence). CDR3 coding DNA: TGTGCCAGCAGTGCCCCCGCAGGGTACAATGAGCAGTTCTTC. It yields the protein CASSAPAGYNEQFF.

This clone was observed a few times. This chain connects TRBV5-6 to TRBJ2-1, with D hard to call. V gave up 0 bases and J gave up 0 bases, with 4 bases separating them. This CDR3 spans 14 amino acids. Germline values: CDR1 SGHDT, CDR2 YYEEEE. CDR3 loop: CASSLASSYNEQFF. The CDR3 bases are TGTGCCAGCAGCTTGGCGAGCTCCTACAATGAGCAGTTCTTC.

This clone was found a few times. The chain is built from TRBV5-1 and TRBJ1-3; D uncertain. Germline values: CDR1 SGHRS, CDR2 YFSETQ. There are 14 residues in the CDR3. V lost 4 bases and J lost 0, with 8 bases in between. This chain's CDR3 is CASSRELSGNTIYF. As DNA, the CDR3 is TGCGCCAGCAGCCGGGAACTCTCTGGAAACACCATATATTTT.

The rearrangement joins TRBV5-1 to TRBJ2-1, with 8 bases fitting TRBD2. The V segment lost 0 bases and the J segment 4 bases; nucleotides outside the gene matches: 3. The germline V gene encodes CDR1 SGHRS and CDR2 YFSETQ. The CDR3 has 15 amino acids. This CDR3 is CASSLGLAYYNEQFF. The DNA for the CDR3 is TGCGCCAGCAGCTTGGGACTAGCGTATTACAATGAGCAGTTCTTC.

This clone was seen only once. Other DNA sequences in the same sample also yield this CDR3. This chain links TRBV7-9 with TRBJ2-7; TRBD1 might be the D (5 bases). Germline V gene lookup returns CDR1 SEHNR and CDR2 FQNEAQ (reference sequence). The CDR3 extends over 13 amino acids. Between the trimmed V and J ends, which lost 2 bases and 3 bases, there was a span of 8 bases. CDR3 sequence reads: CASSLSGLYEQYF. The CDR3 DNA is TGTGCCAGCAGCTTATCAGGGCTCTACGAGCAGTACTTC.

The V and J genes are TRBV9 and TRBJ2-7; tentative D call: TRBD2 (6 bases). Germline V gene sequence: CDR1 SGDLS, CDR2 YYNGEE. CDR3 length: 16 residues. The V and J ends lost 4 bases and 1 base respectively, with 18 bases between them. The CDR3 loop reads CASSPQSGVGSYEQYF. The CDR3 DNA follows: TGTGCCAGCAGCCCCCAGTCGGGGGTTGGGTCCTACGAGCAGTACTTC.

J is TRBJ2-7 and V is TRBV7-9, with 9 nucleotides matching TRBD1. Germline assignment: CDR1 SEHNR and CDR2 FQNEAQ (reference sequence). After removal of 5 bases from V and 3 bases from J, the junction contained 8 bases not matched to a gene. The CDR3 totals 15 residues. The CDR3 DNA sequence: TGTGCCAGCAGCGAACAGACAGGGGGGGACTACGAGCAGTACTTC. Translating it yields CASSEQTGGDYEQYF.

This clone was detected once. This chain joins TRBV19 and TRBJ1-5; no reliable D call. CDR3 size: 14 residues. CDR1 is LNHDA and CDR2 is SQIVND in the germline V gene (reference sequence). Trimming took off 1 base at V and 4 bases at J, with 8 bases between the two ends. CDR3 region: CASSIGWENQPQHF. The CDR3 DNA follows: TGTGCCAGTAGTATAGGGTGGGAGAATCAGCCCCAGCATTTT.

CDR3 residues: CASSPWAGGSYEQYF. The CDR3 DNA reads as TGTGCCAGCAGTCCATGGGCGGGGGGCAGTTACGAGCAGTACTTC. The V and J genes are TRBV28 and TRBJ2-5; 8 bases are a match to TRBD2. The DNA end favors TRBJ2-7, so the J call may be wrong. Germline V gene sequence: CDR1 MDHEN, CDR2 SYDVKM. The CDR3 length is 15 residues.